One sample yielded the 14 T cell receptor beta chains listed below, sequenced in a study of blood T cell repertoires in COVID-19 (dated by TCRdb to about 2020). The library was built by means of the immunoSEQ multiplex PCR assay. Imported from immuneACCESS, the table was reduced by TCRdb to in-frame sequences with V and J called. These copies leave out some clones; in studies compared against another copy, an unresolved V gene accounts for under half, and the cause of the remainder is not known. Across this sample there are fewer than 700,000 clones, with roughly nine tenths seen only once. The top ten clones comprise less than 9% of the sample. What was sequenced was peripheral blood. All receptors derive from a woman in her 50s with COVID-19, enrolled during active disease.

The chain joins TRBV9 to TRBJ2-1; D unresolved. The CDR3 has 13 amino acids. With 0 bases removed from V and 5 bases from J, the gap between germline ends came to 6 bases. Per the germline V gene, CDR1 is SGDLS and CDR2 is YYNGEE. CDR3 sequence (DNA): TGTGCCAGCAGCGTAGCCGGTCACAATGAGCAGTTCTTC. It translates to CASSVAGHNEQFF.

V usage is TRBV2 and J usage is TRBJ1-2; possible D gene TRBD1, 6 bases. The germline V gene has CDR1 SNHLY and CDR2 FYNNEI. Trimming removed 6 bases at V and 1 base at J, with 9 bases between. The CDR3 has 13 amino acids. Written as DNA, the CDR3 is TGTGCCAGCAGGAACAGGGATAACTATGGCTACACCTTC. Translated: CASRNRDNYGYTF.

V gene TRBV7-9 combines with J gene TRBJ2-3, with unresolved D. The length of the CDR3 is 14 residues. V was cut by 2 bases and J by 6 bases, with 12 bases left in between. The germline V gene encodes CDR1 SEHNR and CDR2 FQNEAQ (reference sequence). This CDR3 reads CASSLSYVRDTQYF. The CDR3 region has the DNA TGTGCCAGCAGCTTATCCTATGTACGGGATACGCAGTATTTT.

This clone appeared once. The chain recombines TRBV5-4 with TRBJ1-2; D unclear. The germline V gene has CDR1 SGHNT and CDR2 YYREEE (reference sequence). V gave up 4 bases and J gave up 1 base, with 8 bases separating them. The CDR3 is 13 amino acids. The CDR3 protein is CASSPPLNYGYTF. The DNA for the CDR3 is TGTGCCAGCAGCCCTCCACTTAACTATGGCTACACCTTC. The variable domain in full, completed from reference TRBV5-4 and TRBJ1-2, reads ETGVTQSPTHLIKTRGQQVTLRCSSQSGHNTVSWYQQALGQGPQFIFQYYREEENGRGNFPPRFSGLQFPNYSSELNVNALELDDSALYLCASSPPLNYGYTFGSGTRLTVV.

This chain links TRBV2 with TRBJ1-1; the D gene is possibly TRBD1 (5 bases). V was shortened by 4 bases and J by 1 base, with 16 bases between the two germline ends. The CDR3 sequence is 16 residues long. The germline V gene has CDR1 SNHLY and CDR2 FYNNEI. The CDR3 DNA reads TGTGCCAGCAGTGGGGGACTTGCCGGACGGAACACTGAAGCTTTCTTT. Its translation is CASSGGLAGRNTEAFF.

The chain recombines TRBV4-1 with TRBJ2-1, with 12 bases fitting TRBD2. Germline CDR1 is MGHRA and CDR2 is YSYEKL. The trim removed 2 bases at V and 9 bases at J, leaving 17 bases unmatched. The CDR3 length is 19 residues. In nucleotides, the CDR3 is TGCGCCAGCAGCCAAACAAGGCTAGCGGGGGGGCCCGCCTTGGGTGAGCAGTTCTTC. Translating gives CASSQTRLAGGPALGEQFF.

This rearrangement joins TRBV30 to TRBJ2-1; 7 nucleotides line up with TRBD1. In germline, CDR1 is GTSNPN, CDR2 SVGIG (reference sequence). Losses at the gene ends were 1 base for V and 12 bases for J; bases not matched to a gene: 12. CDR3 length: 14 amino acids. The CDR3 DNA is TGTGCCTGGAGTGCGGGAAGGGGGCGAGGGGTGCAGTTCTTC. This translates into CAWSAGRGRGVQFF. Filled out from reference TRBV30 and TRBJ2-1, the complete variable domain reads SQTIHQWPATLVQPVGSPLSLECTVEGTSNPNLYWYRQAAGRGLQLLFYSVGIGQISSEVPQNLSASRPQDRQFILSSKKLLLSDSGFYLCAWSAGRGRGVQFFGPGTRLTVL.

The genes are TRBV4-1 and TRBJ1-1, with a weak D call TRBD1 (6 bases). Germline CDR1 MGHRA, CDR2 YSYEKL. This CDR3 contains 15 residues. The V end lost 1 base, the J end lost 3 bases, and 12 bases lay between the germline ends. The CDR3 DNA follows: TGCGCCAGCAGCCAAGCCACAGGGAGGGACACTGAAGCTTTCTTT. It codes for CASSQATGRDTEAFF.

The chain recombines TRBV6-6 with TRBJ1-2; tentatively, D is TRBD1 (5 bases). Germline loops: CDR1 MNHNY, CDR2 SVGAGI (reference sequence). V was trimmed by 0 bases and J by 10 bases, leaving 9 bases between them. The CDR3 is 12 amino acids. CDR3 in amino acids: CASSYSRGDYTF. CDR3 sequence (DNA): TGTGCCAGCAGTTACTCCCGGGGGGACTACACCTTC.

The chain couples TRBV12-3 or TRBV12-4 to TRBJ2-1; 9 nucleotides line up with TRBD2. CDR3 length: 13 amino acids. V lost 8 bases and J lost 6; bases outside the gene matches: 5. CDR3 bases: TGTGCCAGCTGCGGGGGGGCCTGCAATGAGCAGTTCTTC. Its translation: CASCGGACNEQFF.

V is TRBV3-1 (or the pseudogene TRBV3-2) and J is TRBJ2-7, with 12 bases fitting TRBD1. There are 14 residues in the CDR3. The J segment lost 6 bases and the V segment lost 8 bases, leaving 8 bases of the junction unmatched. CDR1 and CDR2 (germline): LGHDT, YNNKEL (reference sequence). CDR3 nucleotides: TGTGCCAGCCAGGACGGGACAGGGGGCTTCGAGCAGTACTTC. It is translated as CASQDGTGGFEQYF.

This chain uses TRBV3-1 (or the pseudogene TRBV3-2) with TRBJ2-7, with 9 bases fitting TRBD2. The junction had 4 bases not matched to a gene; V was cut back by 4 bases and J by 3 bases. Germline V lookup: CDR1 LGHDT, CDR2 YNNKEL (reference sequence). The CDR3 has 14 residues. The CDR3 region has the DNA TGTGCCAGCAGCCGGGGGACTAGCAGCTACGAGCAGTACTTC. As protein: CASSRGTSSYEQYF.

This clone has just one count. The chain recombines TRBV6-5 with TRBJ2-2; D uncertain. The V and J ends lost 8 bases and 4 bases respectively, with 11 bases between them. CDR3 length equals 13 residues. Germline CDR1 MNHEY, CDR2 SVGAGI. In nucleotides, the CDR3 is TGTGCCAGCTGGGTCCGAGGCACCGGGGAGCTGTTTTTT. Translating gives CASWVRGTGELFF.

V and J are TRBV6-5 and TRBJ1-1; D uncertain. CDR3 length: 13 amino acids. Looked up from germline, CDR1 is MNHEY and CDR2 is SVGAGI. Trimming cost V 5 bases and J 11 bases, with 18 bases left between them. CDR3 nucleotides: TGTGCCAGCAGTCCCGCCAGGTCGGTAAGCGCTTTCTTT. Its translation is CASSPARSVSAFF.